This record covers a single TCR beta chain. Its antigen remains unknown. Sequence at one end of the junction differs from germline and may be a read error. The data belong to a study of metastatic and nonmetastatic thyroid tumors. In the study overall: Repertoires from blood and tumor or nodule tissue of malignant and benign thyroid patients were compared.

All patients reached thyroid surgery having received no treatment beforehand. In the authors' methods: Construction of a distant-metastasis classifier for papillary thyroid cancer relied on CDR3 differences across clinicopathological groups. Via MiXCR, TCRdb re-called the PCR reads. TCRdb's processing, not the authors', yielded these V and J calls. This sample has roughly 14,000 clones, with around a third found just once. Whole-study results and caveats: In blood and tumor, TCR beta diversity was reportedly significantly higher in malignant thyroid tumors than in benign nodules.

Germline V gene lookup returns CDR1 SGHTA and CDR2 FQGNSA. The CDR3 is made up of 11 amino acids. The sample was tumor tissue. The sequence was collected from a male donor with papillary thyroid cancer or a benign thyroid nodule (not recorded which). Some clones in this sample may be carry-over from other donors' samples. This chain joins TRBV7-2 and TRBJ2-1, with unresolved D. CDR3 coding DNA: TGTGCCAGCAGCCCCTACTATGAGCAGTTCTTC. As protein: CASSPYYEQFF. The variable domain in full, completed from reference TRBV7-2 and TRBJ2-1, reads GAGVSQSPSNKVTEKGKDVELRCDPISGHTALYWYRQSLGQGLEFLIYFQGNSAPDKSGLPSDRFSAERTGGSVSTLTIQRTQQEDSAVYLCASSPYYEQFFGPGTRLTVL.